Presented here are 5 T cell receptor beta chains from one specimen sequenced in a study of blood T cell repertoires in COVID-19. Generated by immunoSEQ multiplex PCR, the TCRdb table keeps only in-frame clones and is missing some. The sample contains about 270,000 clones, around nine tenths of which appear only once. The sample comprised PBMCs or T cells enriched from blood (not recorded which). The receptor set was obtained from a woman aged 18 to 35 who had recovered from COVID-19.

This clone was seen ten or more times. The chain uses TRBV11-3 and TRBJ1-2; maybe TRBD1 (6 bases). The CDR3 loop spans 14 amino acids. V lost 3 bases, J lost 7 bases, and 15 bases lay in between. From germline, CDR1 is SGHNT and CDR2 YENEEA. CDR3 amino acids: CASSFRRGAAGYTF. The CDR3 nucleotides are TGTGCCAGCAGCTTTCGGCGGGGGGCTGCTGGCTACACCTTC.

V is TRBV28 and J is TRBJ2-3; D ambiguous. The germline V gene has CDR1 MDHEN and CDR2 SYDVKM. Trimming pared 4 bases from V and 2 bases from J, leaving 7 bases between. This CDR3 is built from 13 residues. The CDR3 sequence: CASSSGFTDTQYF. The CDR3 nucleotides read TGTGCCAGCAGTTCGGGTTTCACAGATACGCAGTATTTT.

The V call is TRBV7-6, the J call TRBJ2-7; 8 bases align to TRBD1. This CDR3 has 15 amino acids. Trimming took 5 bases from V and 2 from J; bases not matched to a gene: 8. CDR1 and CDR2 (germline): SGHVS, FNYEAQ. CDR3 bases: TGTGCCAGCAGCCTGGACAGGGTTCGTCCCTACGAGCAGTACTTC. It encodes CASSLDRVRPYEQYF.

The J gene is TRBJ1-5, the V gene TRBV5-8; 8 nucleotides line up with TRBD1. J lost 8 bases, V lost 4 bases, and 11 bases had no gene match. Germline V gene data show CDR1 as SGHTS and CDR2 as YDEGEE. The CDR3 is 15 residues long. The CDR3 spells CASSTYDHRGKPQHF. DNA for the CDR3: TGTGCCAGCAGCACATACGACCACAGGGGGAAGCCCCAGCATTTT.

This chain links TRBV29-1 with TRBJ1-2; D unresolved. CDR3 length: 12 amino acids. Germline lookup yields CDR1 SQVTM and CDR2 ANQGSEA. Trimming removed 3 bases at V and 6 bases at J, with 11 bases between. The CDR3 region is CSVDTSGDGYTF. The CDR3 DNA reads TGCAGCGTTGATACGTCGGGAGATGGCTACACCTTC.